This T cell receptor beta chain was captured in a study of siplizumab effects on memory and regulatory T cells. Notes on the study in general: Naive-or-memory phenotypes were unassignable for roughly 80-96% of proliferating CD4+ or CD8+ clones. The Treg-derived share of mappable alloreactive CD4+ clones averaged roughly 70% with siplizumab and 26.9% in controls.

J gave up 15 bases and V 0 bases, and 11 bases lay outside the gene matches. From germline, CDR1 is SGHNT and CDR2 YYREEE (reference sequence). This CDR3 contains 14 residues. Sequencing was performed with immunoSEQ multiplex PCR; in TCRdb, only in-frame clones are kept and a portion is missing. The table has more than 90,000 clones, approximately 91% seen once; the top ten hold around 12%. In regard to this clone: Its antigen remains unidentified.

Sequenced input: non-Treg CD4+ T cells sorted from blood. The chain employs TRBV5-4 and TRBJ2-1; TRBD2 matches at 8 bases. The receptor comes from a human donor in good health. The CDR3 bases are TGTGCCAGCAGCTTGGCCACTAGCGGCTCCCGGAGGTTCTTC. Protein sequence: CASSLATSGSRRFF.